Below, 22 T cell receptor beta chains from the same sample are listed, as sequenced in a study of blood T cell repertoires in COVID-19. The repertoire was sequenced with immunoSEQ multiplex PCR; TCRdb's copy has only in-frame clones and lacks some. The sample contains about 250,000 clones, around 89% of which appear only once. Sequencing input: peripheral blood. These receptor sequences come from a woman aged 25 to 39 with COVID-19, enrolled during active disease.

J is TRBJ2-7 and V is TRBV10-3, with 11 bases aligning to TRBD2. The CDR3 is 15 amino acids. J was trimmed by 0 bases and V by 4 bases; bases with no gene match: 2. CDR1 is ENHRY and CDR2 is SYGVKD in the germline V gene. The CDR3 sequence: CAISGGTSGSYEQYF. In nucleotides, the CDR3 is TGTGCCATCAGTGGGGGGACTAGCGGCTCCTACGAGCAGTACTTC.

The chain has TRBV5-1 and TRBJ2-1, with TRBD2 as a possible D gene (6 bases). Germline-derived CDR1 and CDR2 are SGHRS and YFSETQ. The V and J ends lost 6 bases and 0 bases respectively, with 10 bases between them. CDR3 length: 14 residues. The CDR3 DNA reads as TGCGCCAGCATAGCGGATGTCTCCTACAATGAGCAGTTCTTC. Encoded protein: CASIADVSYNEQFF.

In the case of this clone: It may be a read error: a sequence one base away is much more abundant. The chain recombines TRBV2 with TRBJ2-2, with a possible D match to TRBD1 (5 bases). The germline V gene has CDR1 SNHLY and CDR2 FYNNEI. The V end lost 8 bases, the J end lost 3 bases, and 10 bases lay between the germline ends. The CDR3 spans 13 residues. This chain's CDR3 is CASADNYTGELFF. The DNA of the CDR3 is TGTGCCAGCGCGGACAACTACACCGGGGAGCTGTTTTTT.

This chain joins TRBV5-5 and TRBJ2-3; 8 bases are shared with TRBD2. This CDR3 has 15 residues. Germline loops: CDR1 SGHKS, CDR2 YYEKEE (reference sequence). V lost 0 bases, J lost 4 bases, and 4 bases stayed unmatched. The CDR3 DNA is TGTGCCAGCAGCTTGGATGGGACTAGATCAGATACGCAGTATTTT. Translated, it gives CASSLDGTRSDTQYF.

Ten or more counts support this clone. This chain connects TRBV6-2 or TRBV6-3 to TRBJ2-7; TRBD2 matches at 12 bases. This CDR3 spans 18 amino acids. CDR1 is MNHEY and CDR2 is SVGEGT in the germline V gene. The junction had 12 bases not matched to a gene; V was cut back by 4 bases and J by 2 bases. The CDR3, as DNA: TGTGCCAGCAGTTCCCGTAAGCGGACTAGCGGGAACCCCTACGAGCAGTACGTC. Amino acids: CASSSRKRTSGNPYEQYV.

CDR3 DNA: TGTGCCAGCAGTTATCTAGAGGGTCGGAATGAAAAACTGTTTTTT. Amino acid sequence: CASSYLEGRNEKLFF. The chain recombines TRBV6-6 with TRBJ1-4; D is ambiguous. The CDR3 has 15 amino acids. V was shortened by 3 bases and J by 5 bases, with 13 bases between the two germline ends. Germline CDR1 is MNHNY and CDR2 is SVGAGI (reference sequence).

The chain joins TRBV7-2 to TRBJ1-5; the D gene is possibly TRBD1 (6 bases). The CDR3 sequence is 16 residues long. Trimming shortened V by 1 base and J by 4 bases, and 14 bases separated the two germline ends. Germline CDR1 SGHTA, CDR2 FQGNSA. The DNA for the CDR3 is TGTGCCAGCAGCTTAGAAGTCTCAGGGGCAAATCAGCCCCAGCATTTT. It specifies CASSLEVSGANQPQHF.

The V gene is TRBV2, the J gene TRBJ2-1; no clear D. The germline gives CDR1 SNHLY, CDR2 FYNNEI. This CDR3 has 13 amino acids. Trimming took 7 bases from V and 8 from J, leaving 15 bases between them. DNA for the CDR3: TGTGCCAGCAAAGGCCTTGCGGTGGATGAGCAGTTCTTC. Translating gives CASKGLAVDEQFF.

This clone has just a few counts. The rearrangement links TRBV11-2 to TRBJ2-7, with 12 bases that match TRBD2. Germline V gene data show CDR1 as SGHAT and CDR2 as FQNNGV. The V gene end was trimmed by 4 bases and the J gene end by 6 bases; junction bases not matched to a gene: 7. The CDR3 consists of 15 residues. The CDR3 loop is CASSSLAGGPGEQYF. As DNA, the CDR3 is TGTGCCAGCAGCTCCCTAGCGGGGGGGCCAGGCGAGCAGTACTTC.

The chain recombines TRBV9 with TRBJ2-3, with TRBD2 matching over 9 bases. The germline gives CDR1 SGDLS, CDR2 YYNGEE. This CDR3 spans 16 amino acids. The V gene end was trimmed by 0 bases and the J gene end by 1 base; junction bases not matched to a gene: 3. CDR3 in DNA: TGTGCCAGCAGCGTAGCGGTAGCGGGGGGCACAGATACGCAGTATTTT. This gives the protein CASSVAVAGGTDTQYF.

The V call is TRBV5-6, the J call TRBJ1-4; 11 bases agree with TRBD1. Germline assignment: CDR1 SGHDT and CDR2 YYEEEE. The CDR3 consists of 17 residues. V was pared by 0 bases and J by 8 bases, with 9 bases of the junction left unmatched. Here the CDR3 reads CASSLVDRGRGGEKLFF. DNA for the CDR3: TGTGCCAGCAGCTTGGTGGACAGGGGGCGAGGTGGCGAAAAACTGTTTTTT.

The chain links TRBV7-9 to TRBJ2-5; D remains unclear. Germline-derived CDR1 and CDR2 are SEHNR and FQNEAQ (reference sequence). CDR3 length: 13 residues. Trimming left V 2 bases short and J 5 bases short, with 9 bases between. This CDR3 is CASSLQSWETQYF. Here the CDR3 DNA reads TGTGCCAGCAGCTTACAGTCGTGGGAGACCCAGTACTTC.

CDR3 DNA sequence: TGTGCCAGCAGCCAAGATCCTACCCAGGGTAATGCTGGCTATGAGCAGTTCTTC. This codes for CASSQDPTQGNAGYEQFF. V gene TRBV3-1 (or the pseudogene TRBV3-2) combines with J gene TRBJ2-1; a weak D match, TRBD1 (5 bases). The CDR3 covers 18 residues. Germline values: CDR1 LGHDT, CDR2 YNNKEL (reference sequence). Trimming took 0 bases from V and 8 from J, leaving 23 bases between them.

This sequence joins TRBV19 and TRBJ1-1; possibly TRBD1 for D (6 bases). In germline, CDR1 is LNHDA, CDR2 SQIVND (reference sequence). Trimming stripped 4 bases from V and 4 bases from J, with 16 bases between. This CDR3 has 15 amino acids. The CDR3 sequence: CASSTRGSVGTEAFF. DNA of the CDR3: TGTGCCAGTAGTACAAGGGGGTCGGTGGGCACTGAAGCTTTCTTT.

The chain uses TRBV3-1 (or the pseudogene TRBV3-2) and TRBJ2-3; possibly TRBD2 for D (6 bases). The V end was cut by 4 bases, the J end by 5 bases, with 13 bases between. CDR3 size: 14 residues. CDR1 and CDR2 from the germline V gene are LGHDT and YNNKEL (reference sequence). The CDR3 coding sequence is TGTGCCAGCAGCCTCGGGGGTGAGAAAGATACGCAGTATTTT. Its translation: CASSLGGEKDTQYF.

The chain carries TRBV6-5 and TRBJ1-2, with 7 bases matching TRBD1. Germline V lookup: CDR1 MNHEY, CDR2 SVGAGI. The junction had 7 bases not matched to a gene; V was cut back by 2 bases and J by 4 bases. The CDR3 has 15 amino acids. The CDR3 loop is CASSYGEQGTYGYTF. The CDR3 nucleotides read TGTGCCAGCAGTTACGGGGAACAGGGGACCTATGGCTACACCTTC.

The chain is built from TRBV4-3 and TRBJ1-1; no firm D call. The germline CDR1 and CDR2 sequences are LGHNA and YSLEER. The V gene lost 0 bases and the J gene lost 0 bases, with 14 bases spanning the gap. The CDR3 is made up of 17 amino acids. This CDR3 reads CASSQDRGPGLNTEAFF. The DNA for the CDR3 is TGCGCCAGCAGCCAAGATCGAGGGCCGGGATTGAACACTGAAGCTTTCTTT.

The rearrangement joins TRBV7-9 to TRBJ1-2; D not resolved. Germline assignment: CDR1 SEHNR and CDR2 FQNEAQ (reference sequence). Trimming stripped 3 bases from V and 5 bases from J, with 10 bases between. The length of the CDR3 is 13 residues. The CDR3: CASSLGRGYGYTF. CDR3 sequence (DNA): TGTGCCAGCAGCTTGGGAAGAGGGTATGGCTACACCTTC.

The chain uses TRBV5-1 and TRBJ1-2; 8 nucleotides line up with TRBD1. Germline CDR1 and CDR2: SGHRS and YFSETQ. There are 16 residues in the CDR3. The V segment lost 0 bases and the J segment 4 bases; nucleotides outside the gene matches: 8. Written as DNA, the CDR3 is TGCGCCAGCAGCTTGGGGACCGGGACAGGAGCCTATGGCTACACCTTC. Translation gives CASSLGTGTGAYGYTF.

This clone is a singleton in its sample. The V and J genes are TRBV7-9 and TRBJ2-3, with D tentatively TRBD2 (6 bases). The germline V and J ends were trimmed by 5 bases and 6 bases, with 15 bases remaining between them. The CDR3 contains 14 residues. CDR1 is SEHNR, CDR2 FQNEAQ, per germline (reference sequence). CDR3 sequence reads: CASSAPGLTDTQYF. Written as DNA, the CDR3 is TGTGCCAGCAGCGCGCCGGGACTCACGGATACGCAGTATTTT.

To note about this clone: One end of the junction is discordant with germline, which a read error may explain. The CDR3 loop reads CAISSSATANTEAFF. The CDR3 DNA follows: TGTGCCATTTCGTCCTCGGCGACTGCGAACACTGAGGCTTTCTTT. The V and J genes are TRBV10-3 and TRBJ1-1; no reliable D call. Germline loops: CDR1 ENHRY, CDR2 SYGVKD. The CDR3 loop spans 15 amino acids.

This rearrangement joins TRBV6-2 or TRBV6-3 to TRBJ2-7; TRBD1 agrees at 9 bases. The germline CDR1 and CDR2 sequences are MNHEY and SVGEGT. The CDR3 spans 15 residues. Unmatched junction bases numbered 7, after V lost 7 bases and J lost 0 bases. The CDR3: CASTPGQGHSYEQYV. CDR3 nucleotides: TGTGCCAGCACCCCAGGACAGGGGCACTCCTACGAGCAGTACGTC.